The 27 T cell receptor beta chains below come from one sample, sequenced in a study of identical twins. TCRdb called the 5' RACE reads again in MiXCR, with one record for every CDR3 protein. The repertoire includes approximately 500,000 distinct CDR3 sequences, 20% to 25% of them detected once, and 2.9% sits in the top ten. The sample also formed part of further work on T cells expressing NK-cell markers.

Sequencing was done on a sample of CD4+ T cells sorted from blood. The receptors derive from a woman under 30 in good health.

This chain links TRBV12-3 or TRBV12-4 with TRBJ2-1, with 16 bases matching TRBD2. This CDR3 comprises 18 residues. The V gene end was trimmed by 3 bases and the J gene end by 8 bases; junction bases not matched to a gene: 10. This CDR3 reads CASSLGLAGGPSIDEQFF. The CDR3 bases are TGTGCCAGCAGTTTGGGACTAGCGGGAGGGCCCTCGATCGATGAGCAGTTCTTC.

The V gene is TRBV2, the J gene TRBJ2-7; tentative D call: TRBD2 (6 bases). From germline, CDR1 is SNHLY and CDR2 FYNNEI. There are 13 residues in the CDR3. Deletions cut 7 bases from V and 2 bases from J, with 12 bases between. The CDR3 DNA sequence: TGTGCCAGCAAAACGGGGGTAACCTACGAGCAGTACTTC. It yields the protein CASKTGVTYEQYF.

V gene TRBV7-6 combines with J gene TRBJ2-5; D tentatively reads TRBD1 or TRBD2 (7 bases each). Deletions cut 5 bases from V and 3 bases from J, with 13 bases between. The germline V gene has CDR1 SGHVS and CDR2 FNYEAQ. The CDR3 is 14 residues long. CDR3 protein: CASSQGGIKETQYF. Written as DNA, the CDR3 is TGTGCCAGCAGCCAGGGGGGGATAAAAGAGACCCAGTACTTC.

CDR3 region: CASRTGTQHEQYF. DNA of the CDR3: TGCGCCAGCCGCACCGGGACCCAACACGAGCAGTACTTC. V is TRBV5-1 and J is TRBJ2-7, with D possibly called TRBD1 or TRBD2 (5 bases each). The CDR3 extends over 13 amino acids. The germline gives CDR1 SGHRS, CDR2 YFSETQ. The V end was cut by 7 bases, the J end by 5 bases, with 16 bases between.

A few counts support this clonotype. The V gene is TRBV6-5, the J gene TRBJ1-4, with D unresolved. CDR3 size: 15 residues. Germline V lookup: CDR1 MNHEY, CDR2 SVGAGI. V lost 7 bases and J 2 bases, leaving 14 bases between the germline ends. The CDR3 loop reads CASTTARMTNEKLFF. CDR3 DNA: TGTGCCAGCACTACTGCGAGGATGACTAATGAAAAACTGTTTTTT.

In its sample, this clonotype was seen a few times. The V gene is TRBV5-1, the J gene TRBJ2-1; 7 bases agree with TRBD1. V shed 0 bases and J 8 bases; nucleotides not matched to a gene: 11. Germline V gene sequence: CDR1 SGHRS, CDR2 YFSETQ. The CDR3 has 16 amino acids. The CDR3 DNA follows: TGCGCCAGCAGCTTGGCCGGGCAGGGGGTATTGGATGAGCAGTTCTTC. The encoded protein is CASSLAGQGVLDEQFF.

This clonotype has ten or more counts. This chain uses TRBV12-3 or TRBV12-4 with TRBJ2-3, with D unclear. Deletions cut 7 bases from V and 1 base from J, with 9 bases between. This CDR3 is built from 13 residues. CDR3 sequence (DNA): TGTGCCAGCACCCTTGGGGGCACAGATACGCAGTATTTT. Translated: CASTLGGTDTQYF.

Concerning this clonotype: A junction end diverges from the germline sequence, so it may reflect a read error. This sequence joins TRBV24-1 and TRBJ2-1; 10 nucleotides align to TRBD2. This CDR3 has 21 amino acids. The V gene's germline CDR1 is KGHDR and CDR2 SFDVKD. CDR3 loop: CAASELSGLAQFMYAYNEQFF. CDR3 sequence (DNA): TGTGCCGCCAGTGAGTTGTCGGGACTAGCGCAATTCATGTACGCCTACAATGAGCAGTTCTTC.

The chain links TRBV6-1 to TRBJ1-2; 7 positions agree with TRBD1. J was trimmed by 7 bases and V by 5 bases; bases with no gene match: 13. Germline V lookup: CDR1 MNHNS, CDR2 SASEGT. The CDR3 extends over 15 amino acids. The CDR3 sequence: CASSTLGTDVRGYTF. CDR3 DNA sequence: TGTGCCAGCAGTACCCTAGGGACAGACGTTCGTGGCTACACCTTC.

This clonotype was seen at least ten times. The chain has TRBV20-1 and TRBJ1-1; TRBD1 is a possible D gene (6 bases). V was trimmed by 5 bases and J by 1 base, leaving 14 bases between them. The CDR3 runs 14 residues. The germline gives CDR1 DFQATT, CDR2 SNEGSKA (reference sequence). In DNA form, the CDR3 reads TGCAGTGCTGCAGGGGTAGGTGGGAACACTGAAGCTTTCTTT. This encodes CSAAGVGGNTEAFF.

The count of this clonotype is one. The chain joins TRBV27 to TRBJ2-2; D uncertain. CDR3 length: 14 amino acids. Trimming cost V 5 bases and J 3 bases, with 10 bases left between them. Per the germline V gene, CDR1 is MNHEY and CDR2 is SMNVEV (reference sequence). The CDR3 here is CASSPHWDTGELFF. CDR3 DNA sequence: TGTGCCAGCAGTCCGCATTGGGACACCGGGGAGCTGTTTTTT.

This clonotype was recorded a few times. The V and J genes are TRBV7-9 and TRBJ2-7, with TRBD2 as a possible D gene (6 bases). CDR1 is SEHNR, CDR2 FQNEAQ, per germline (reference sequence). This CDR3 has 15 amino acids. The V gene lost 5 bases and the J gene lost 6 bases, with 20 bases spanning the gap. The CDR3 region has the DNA TGTGCCAGCAGCCCGTATGGCATGGGGGGAACCGAGCAGTACTTC. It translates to CASSPYGMGGTEQYF.

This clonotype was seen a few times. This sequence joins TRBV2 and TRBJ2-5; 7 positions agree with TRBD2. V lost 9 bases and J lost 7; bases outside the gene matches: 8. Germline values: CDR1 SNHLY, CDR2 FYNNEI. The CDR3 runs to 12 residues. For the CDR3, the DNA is TGTGCCAGTGGGGGGGGATCCGGGACCCAGTACTTC. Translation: CASGGGSGTQYF.

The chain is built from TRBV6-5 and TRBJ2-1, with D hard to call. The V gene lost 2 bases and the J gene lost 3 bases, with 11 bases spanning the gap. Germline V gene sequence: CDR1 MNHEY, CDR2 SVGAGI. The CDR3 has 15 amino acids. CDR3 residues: CASSYNPRVYNEQFF. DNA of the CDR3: TGTGCCAGCAGTTACAACCCCCGGGTCTACAATGAGCAGTTCTTC.

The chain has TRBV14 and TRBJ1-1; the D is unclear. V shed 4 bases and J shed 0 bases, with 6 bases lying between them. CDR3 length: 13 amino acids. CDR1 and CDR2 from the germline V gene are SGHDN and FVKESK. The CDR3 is CASSRAMNTEAFF. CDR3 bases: TGTGCCAGCAGCCGTGCCATGAACACTGAAGCTTTCTTT.

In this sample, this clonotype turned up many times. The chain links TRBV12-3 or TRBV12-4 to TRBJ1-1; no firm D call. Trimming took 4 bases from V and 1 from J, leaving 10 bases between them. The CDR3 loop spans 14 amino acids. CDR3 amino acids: CASSYEGGNTEAFF. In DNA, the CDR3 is TGTGCCAGCAGTTATGAGGGTGGGAACACTGAAGCTTTCTTT.

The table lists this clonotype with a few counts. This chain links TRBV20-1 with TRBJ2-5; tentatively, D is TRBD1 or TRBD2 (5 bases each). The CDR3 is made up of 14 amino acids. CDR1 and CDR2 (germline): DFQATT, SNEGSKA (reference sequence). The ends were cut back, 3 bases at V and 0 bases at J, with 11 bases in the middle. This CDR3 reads CSASEGRYQETQYF. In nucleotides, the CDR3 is TGCAGTGCTAGCGAGGGGCGATACCAAGAGACCCAGTACTTC.

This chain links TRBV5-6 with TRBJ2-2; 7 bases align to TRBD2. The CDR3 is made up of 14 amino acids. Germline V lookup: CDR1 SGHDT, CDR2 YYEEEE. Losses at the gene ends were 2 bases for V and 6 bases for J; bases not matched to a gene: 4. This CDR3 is CASSFRGRAGELFF. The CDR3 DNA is TGTGCCAGCAGCTTCCGGGGGAGGGCCGGGGAGCTGTTTTTT.

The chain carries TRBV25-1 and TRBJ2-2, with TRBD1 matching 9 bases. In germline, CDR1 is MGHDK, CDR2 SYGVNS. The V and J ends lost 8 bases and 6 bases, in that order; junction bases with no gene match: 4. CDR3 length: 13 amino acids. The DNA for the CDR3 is TGTGCCAGCCGGGACAGGGTGGCCGGGGAGCTGTTTTTT. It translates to CASRDRVAGELFF. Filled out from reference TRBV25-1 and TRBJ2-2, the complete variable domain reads EADIYQTPRYLVIGTGKKITLECSQTMGHDKMYWYQQDPGMELHLIHYSYGVNSTEKGDLSSESTVSRIRTEHFPLTLESARPSHTSQYLCASRDRVAGELFFGEGSRLTVL.

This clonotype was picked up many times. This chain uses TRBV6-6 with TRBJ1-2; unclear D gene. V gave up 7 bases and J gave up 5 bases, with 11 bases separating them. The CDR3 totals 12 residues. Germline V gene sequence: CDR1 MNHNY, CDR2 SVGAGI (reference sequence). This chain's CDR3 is CASMVRVYGYTF. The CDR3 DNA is TGTGCCAGCATGGTGAGGGTGTATGGCTACACCTTC.

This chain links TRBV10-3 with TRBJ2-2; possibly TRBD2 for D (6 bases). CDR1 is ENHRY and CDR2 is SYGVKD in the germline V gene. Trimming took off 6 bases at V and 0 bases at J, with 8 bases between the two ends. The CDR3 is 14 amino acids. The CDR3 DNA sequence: TGTGCCATCAGAGGCGGGGCGAACACCGGGGAGCTGTTTTTT. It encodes CAIRGGANTGELFF.

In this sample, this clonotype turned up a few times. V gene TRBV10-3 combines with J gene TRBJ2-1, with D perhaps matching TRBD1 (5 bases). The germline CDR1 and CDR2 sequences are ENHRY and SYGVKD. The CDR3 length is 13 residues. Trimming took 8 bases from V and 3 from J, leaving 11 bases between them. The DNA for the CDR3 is TGTGCCATCGGAGATAGGGGCTACAATGAGCAGTTCTTC. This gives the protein CAIGDRGYNEQFF.

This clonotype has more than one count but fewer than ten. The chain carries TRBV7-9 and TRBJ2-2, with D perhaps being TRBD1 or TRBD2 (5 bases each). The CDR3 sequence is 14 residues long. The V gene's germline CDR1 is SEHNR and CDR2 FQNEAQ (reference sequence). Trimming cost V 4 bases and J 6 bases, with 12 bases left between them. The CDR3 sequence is CASSSFRGAGELFF. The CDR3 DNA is TGTGCCAGCAGCTCTTTTCGGGGCGCCGGGGAGCTGTTTTTT.

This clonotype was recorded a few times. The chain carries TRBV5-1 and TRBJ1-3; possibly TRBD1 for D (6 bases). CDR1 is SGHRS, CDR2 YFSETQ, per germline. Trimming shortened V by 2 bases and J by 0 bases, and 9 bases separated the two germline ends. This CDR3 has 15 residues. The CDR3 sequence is CASSFWGASGNTIYF. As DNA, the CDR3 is TGCGCCAGCAGCTTTTGGGGGGCCTCTGGAAACACCATATATTTT. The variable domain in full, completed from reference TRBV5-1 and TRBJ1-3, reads KAGVTQTPRYLIKTRGQQVTLSCSPISGHRSVSWYQQTPGQGLQFLFEYFSETQRNKGNFPGRFSGRQFSNSRSEMNVSTLELGDSALYLCASSFWGASGNTIYFGEGSWLTVV.

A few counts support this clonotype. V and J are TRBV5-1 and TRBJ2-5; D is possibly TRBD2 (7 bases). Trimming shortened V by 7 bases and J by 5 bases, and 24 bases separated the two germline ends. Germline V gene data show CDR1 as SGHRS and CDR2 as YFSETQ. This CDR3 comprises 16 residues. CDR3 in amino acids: CASHLGASGITETQYF. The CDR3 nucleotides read TGCGCCAGCCACTTGGGGGCAAGCGGGATTACCGAGACCCAGTACTTC.

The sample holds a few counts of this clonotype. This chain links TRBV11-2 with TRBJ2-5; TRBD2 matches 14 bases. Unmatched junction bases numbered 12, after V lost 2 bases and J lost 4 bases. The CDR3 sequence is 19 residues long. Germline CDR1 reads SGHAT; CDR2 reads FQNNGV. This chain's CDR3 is CASSLLPGTSGSLAETQYF. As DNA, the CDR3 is TGTGCCAGCAGCTTACTCCCAGGGACTAGCGGGAGTCTTGCAGAGACCCAGTACTTC.

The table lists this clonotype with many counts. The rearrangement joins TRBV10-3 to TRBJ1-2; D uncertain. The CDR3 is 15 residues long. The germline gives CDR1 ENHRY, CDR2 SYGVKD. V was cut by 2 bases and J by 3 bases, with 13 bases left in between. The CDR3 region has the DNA TGTGCCATCAGTGAGCGGATAGACGGGGACTATGGCTACACCTTC. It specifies CAISERIDGDYGYTF.